The following is a TCR beta chain sequence with its context. This sample was included in a study of response to subunit inactivated influenza vaccine. TCRdb reprocessed the RT-PCR reads via MiXCR and lists one record per CDR3 protein. This sample has 500,000 to 550,000 distinct CDR3 sequences, with around a quarter found just once. Trimming took 7 bases from V and 5 from J; bases not matched to a gene: 12. This CDR3 region has 15 residues. Germline assignment: CDR1 SGHTA and CDR2 FQGNSA. This sample also belongs to another study, concerning T cells expressing NK-cell markers. This second study notes: UMIs were included in TCR beta cDNA generated by 5'RACE template switching.

J is TRBJ2-5 and V is TRBV7-2; 8 nucleotides agree with TRBD1. This receptor was obtained from a man in his forties or fifties who received an inactivated influenza vaccine. This material consisted of CD4+ T cells sorted from PBMCs, taken about 13 days after vaccination. CDR3 nucleotides: TGTGCCAGCACCCGAAGCACAGGGGGGAGGGAGACCCAGTACTTC. This encodes CASTRSTGGRETQYF.